The 29 T cell receptor beta chains listed next were all sequenced from one sample in a study of T cells in Graves' hyperthyroidism and ophthalmopathy. Researchers amplified the TCR beta CDR3 regions from RNA transcripts. During a first-round RT-PCR of the TCR CDR3, the HTBI primer set was used. TCRdb re-called the multiplex PCR reads through MiXCR, storing one row per CDR3 protein. Found here are 300,000 to 450,000 distinct CDR3 sequences, over 15% of them singletons; the top ten hold less than 20%. Sequenced: blood. These receptors were obtained from a woman aged 35 to 49 with Graves' ophthalmopathy.

In this sample, this clonotype turned up many times. The chain recombines TRBV29-1 with TRBJ2-7; no firm D call. Trimming took off 7 bases at V and 0 bases at J, with 7 bases between the two ends. Germline assignment: CDR1 SQVTM and CDR2 ANQGSEA. This CDR3 has 11 residues. The DNA of the CDR3 is TGCAGCGCCGACACCTCCTACGAGCAGTACTTC. Encoded protein: CSADTSYEQYF.

V gene TRBV7-8 combines with J gene TRBJ2-7, with D uncertain. Germline V gives CDR1 SGHVS, CDR2 FQNEAQ. This CDR3 spans 16 amino acids. Trimming removed 2 bases from V and 0 bases from J, with 14 bases in between. The CDR3 sequence is CASSLNPDSPSYEQYF. In nucleotides, the CDR3 is TGTGCCAGCAGCTTAAATCCCGATAGCCCCTCCTACGAGCAGTACTTC. The variable domain in full, with the rest retrieved from reference TRBV7-8 and TRBJ2-7, is GAGVSQSPRYKVAKRGQDVALRCDPISGHVSLFWYQQALGQGPEFLTYFQNEAQLDKSGLPSDRFFAERPEGSVSTLKIQRTQQEDSAVYLCASSLNPDSPSYEQYFGPGTRLTVT.

This clonotype was seen repeatedly, ten times or more. J is TRBJ2-3 and V is TRBV5-2; the tabulated D call, TRBD1, remains unverified against the DNA. TRBV5-2 is a recognized pseudogene. The CDR3 sequence is 21 residues long. The chain's CDR3 is CASNGYPLYVSGSLCADTQYF. CDR3 coding DNA: TGTGCCAGCAATGGATATCCCCTATATGTTAGCGGATCCCTGTGCGCAGATACGCAGTATTTT.

This clonotype was detected many times. The V call is TRBV7-2, the J call TRBJ1-1; D unclear. CDR1 and CDR2 (germline): SGHTA, FQGNSA. V was cut by 1 base and J by 1 base, with 4 bases left in between. This CDR3 comprises 13 residues. CDR3 nucleotides: TGTGCCAGCAGCTTAGGAACGAACACTGAAGCTTTCTTT. It translates to CASSLGTNTEAFF.

This clonotype showed up many times. The chain employs TRBV6-2 or TRBV6-3 and TRBJ2-6; a possible D gene is TRBD2 (6 bases). This CDR3 has 18 amino acids. Germline CDR1 is MNHEY and CDR2 is SVGEGT. V was pared by 4 bases and J by 4 bases, with 20 bases between. CDR3 protein: CASSSDGGSNAGANVLTF. Written as DNA, the CDR3 is TGTGCCAGCAGTTCGGACGGGGGATCGAACGCCGGGGCCAACGTCCTGACTTTC.

At least ten counts were recorded for this clonotype. The V and J genes are TRBV6-5 and TRBJ1-3, with D hard to call. V was pared by 7 bases and J by 0 bases, with 7 bases between. Germline CDR1 reads MNHEY; CDR2 reads SVGAGI. The CDR3 extends over 13 amino acids. CDR3: CASTVYSGNTIYF. The CDR3 nucleotides are TGTGCCAGCACCGTGTACTCTGGAAACACCATATATTTT.

This chain uses TRBV6-5 with TRBJ1-2, with TRBD1 matching 7 bases. The CDR3 loop spans 15 amino acids. V dropped 4 bases and J dropped 3; count of bases not matched to a gene: 8. Germline V CDR1 and CDR2: MNHEY, SVGAGI. The CDR3 sequence is CASSSPGTAYYGYTF. The CDR3 DNA reads as TGTGCCAGCAGTTCCCCAGGGACAGCTTACTATGGCTACACCTTC.

Comment on this clonotype: The junction departs from germline at one end; a sequencing error may be responsible. This rearrangement joins TRBV6-1 to TRBJ1-1, with D maybe TRBD1 (6 bases). Germline V gene data show CDR1 as MNHNS and CDR2 as SASEGT. The CDR3 is made up of 15 amino acids. In nucleotides, the CDR3 is TGTGCCAGCAGGAGACAGGCAGGAGTGGGCACTGAAGCTTACTTT. This codes for CASRRQAGVGTEAYF.

This rearrangement joins TRBV20-1 to TRBJ1-2; 10 bases match TRBD1. CDR3 length: 12 residues. V was pared by 6 bases and J by 7 bases, with 5 bases of the junction left unmatched. From germline, CDR1 is DFQATT and CDR2 SNEGSKA (reference sequence). The DNA of the CDR3 is TGCAGTGCAATGACAGGGGGCTTTGGCTACACCTTC. Protein product: CSAMTGGFGYTF.

This clonotype was observed at least ten times. This chain uses TRBV7-8 with TRBJ1-1; TRBD1 is a possible D gene (6 bases). The germline V and J ends were trimmed by 5 bases and 3 bases, with 16 bases remaining between them. Germline V CDR1 and CDR2: SGHVS, FQNEAQ. The CDR3 is 15 residues long. CDR3 DNA sequence: TGTGCCAGCAGCATCGATCAGGGGATTTACACTGAAGCTTTCTTT. Residues: CASSIDQGIYTEAFF. Filled out from reference TRBV7-8 and TRBJ1-1, the complete variable domain reads GAGVSQSPRYKVAKRGQDVALRCDPISGHVSLFWYQQALGQGPEFLTYFQNEAQLDKSGLPSDRFFAERPEGSVSTLKIQRTQQEDSAVYLCASSIDQGIYTEAFFGQGTRLTVV.

This clonotype was observed at least ten times. The chain recombines TRBV25-1 with TRBJ2-7; TRBD1 might be the D (6 bases). Germline V gene lookup returns CDR1 MGHDK and CDR2 SYGVNS. V lost 3 bases to trimming and J lost 4 bases, with 10 bases between them. The CDR3 is 13 amino acids. This CDR3 is CASSDRGPYEQYF. The CDR3 DNA reads as TGTGCCAGCAGTGACAGGGGCCCTTACGAGCAGTACTTC.

CDR3 sequence reads: CASSQGQGMITGELFF. The CDR3 DNA follows: TGCGCCAGCAGCCAAGGGCAGGGGATGATCACCGGGGAGCTGTTTTTT. The chain carries TRBV4-1 and TRBJ2-2; a weak D match, TRBD1 (6 bases). Trimming cost V 1 base and J 4 bases, with 13 bases left between them. The CDR3 length is 16 residues. Germline V lookup: CDR1 MGHRA, CDR2 YSYEKL.

V usage is TRBV7-3 and J usage is TRBJ2-5, with unresolved D. This CDR3 comprises 13 residues. Trimming removed 0 bases from V and 5 bases from J, with 7 bases in between. The V gene's germline CDR1 is SGHTA and CDR2 FQGTGA. Written as DNA, the CDR3 is TGTGCCAGCAGCTTAACTAGGGCGGAGACCCAGTACTTC. Amino acids: CASSLTRAETQYF. The entire variable domain, with the rest obtained from reference TRBV7-3 and TRBJ2-5, is as follows: GAGVSQTPSNKVTEKGKYVELRCDPISGHTALYWYRQSLGQGPEFLIYFQGTGAADDSGLPNDRFFAVRPEGSVSTLKIQRTERGDSAVYLCASSLTRAETQYFGPGTRLLVL.

This clonotype was recorded many times. The chain joins TRBV12-3 or TRBV12-4 to TRBJ1-1, with D maybe TRBD1 (6 bases). This CDR3 spans 14 amino acids. The V and J ends lost 3 bases and 2 bases respectively, with 10 bases between them. The CDR3 region has the DNA TGTGCCAGCAGTTTCAGGGGAACCAACACTGAAGCTTTCTTT. It specifies CASSFRGTNTEAFF.

This clonotype showed up many times. The V call is TRBV6-1, the J call TRBJ2-4; TRBD1 aligns across 9 bases. The CDR3 runs to 15 residues. The ends lost 2 bases at V and 3 bases at J; junction bases unmatched: 2. CDR1 MNHNS and CDR2 SASEGT come from the germline V gene. In DNA form, the CDR3 reads TGTGCCAGCAGTGAAACAGGGGGCCTCAAAAACATTCAGTACTTC. This codes for CASSETGGLKNIQYF.

This clonotype was seen ten or more times. The chain links TRBV6-5 to TRBJ1-2, with a weak D call TRBD1 (5 bases). Germline lookup yields CDR1 MNHEY and CDR2 SVGAGI. Trimming took off 6 bases at V and 4 bases at J, with 18 bases between the two ends. The CDR3 covers 15 residues. The CDR3 sequence: CASRQDTTSGYGYTF. CDR3 DNA sequence: TGTGCCAGCAGACAGGACACCACCTCGGGCTATGGCTACACCTTC.

The rearrangement joins TRBV30 to TRBJ2-7; 8 bases map to TRBD1. Germline values: CDR1 GTSNPN, CDR2 SVGIG (reference sequence). This CDR3 is 16 amino acids long. J was trimmed by 3 bases and V by 3 bases; bases with no gene match: 13. Here the CDR3 DNA reads TGTGCCTGGAGGGGGAGAGCTTCGGGACAGGACTACGAGCAGTACTTC. This codes for CAWRGRASGQDYEQYF.

This clonotype has just a few counts. A much larger clone is a single base away; this may be a read error. V and J are TRBV29-1 and TRBJ1-1; D uncertain. Trimming removed 4 bases from V and 2 bases from J, with 8 bases in between. This CDR3 comprises 12 residues. From germline, CDR1 is SQVTM and CDR2 ANQGSEA. This CDR3 reads CSVVAVNTEAFF. The DNA for the CDR3 is TGCAGCGTTGTTGCCGTCAACACTGAAGCTTTCTTT.

This clonotype was recorded at least ten times. CDR3 protein: CASSPRGQTEAFF. As DNA, the CDR3 is TGTGCCAGCAGCCCCAGGGGGCAAACTGAAGCTTTCTTT. The rearrangement joins TRBV2 to TRBJ1-1; the match to TRBD1 covers 8 bases. Germline CDR1 is SNHLY and CDR2 is FYNNEI. V trimming: 6 bases; J trimming: 5 bases; junction bases outside the gene matches: 5. The CDR3 loop spans 13 amino acids.

This clonotype was picked up many times. The chain combines TRBV5-1 with TRBJ1-1; D gene ambiguous. Between the trimmed V and J ends, which lost 6 bases and 0 bases, there was a span of 15 bases. The CDR3 sequence is 15 residues long. The germline CDR1 and CDR2 sequences are SGHRS and YFSETQ. The CDR3 loop reads CASKREELMNTEAFF. Written as DNA, the CDR3 is TGCGCCAGCAAGAGGGAAGAACTTATGAACACTGAAGCTTTCTTT.

This clonotype showed up many times. V usage is TRBV6-1 and J usage is TRBJ2-5; TRBD1 aligns across 9 bases. The CDR3 runs to 15 residues. Germline-derived CDR1 and CDR2 are MNHNS and SASEGT. The ends lost 2 bases at V and 5 bases at J; junction bases unmatched: 6. CDR3 protein: CASSERGQGRETQYF. The CDR3 DNA reads as TGTGCCAGCAGTGAAAGGGGACAGGGTAGGGAGACCCAGTACTTC.

This clonotype came up many times. One junction end does not reproduce the germline sequence, and a read error may be involved. The V and J genes are TRBV27 and TRBJ2-7; D is possibly TRBD1 or TRBD2 (5 bases each). Germline V gene data show CDR1 as MNHEY and CDR2 as SMNVEV (reference sequence). This CDR3 has 15 residues. The CDR3 is CAGSWGRPYFYEQYF. CDR3 DNA sequence: TGTGCCGGCAGTTGGGGACGACCCTACTTCTACGAGCAGTACTTC.

This clonotype turned up a few times. Compared with germline, one end of the junction differs, possibly owing to a read error. This chain links TRBV12-3 or TRBV12-4 with TRBJ1-2; D may be TRBD1 (6 bases). The CDR3 contains 18 residues. CDR3 residues: CASSLALQPHRQVGGYIF. The CDR3 DNA reads TGTGCCAGCAGTTTAGCGCTACAACCACACAGACAGGTTGGGGGCTACATCTTC.

The sample holds many counts of this clonotype. The chain combines TRBV27 with TRBJ2-7, with unresolved D. The CDR3 is 13 amino acids. The V and J ends lost 5 bases and 4 bases respectively, with 12 bases between them. Germline CDR1 and CDR2: MNHEY and SMNVEV (reference sequence). The CDR3 protein is CASSPHEFYEQYF. The CDR3 nucleotides read TGTGCCAGCAGTCCCCACGAATTTTACGAGCAGTACTTC.

This chain connects TRBV6-1 to TRBJ2-7; D is possibly TRBD1 or TRBD2 (7 bases each). The CDR3 has 14 amino acids. In germline, CDR1 is MNHNS, CDR2 SASEGT. Trimming stripped 6 bases from V and 3 bases from J, with 15 bases between. The CDR3 coding sequence is TGTGCCAGCAGGGGAGCGGGACAGAGCTACGAGCAGTACTTC. As protein: CASRGAGQSYEQYF.

The rearrangement joins TRBV6-2 or TRBV6-3 to TRBJ1-1; D perhaps matches TRBD1 (5 bases). The V gene lost 7 bases and the J gene lost 0 bases, with 18 bases spanning the gap. CDR1 and CDR2 (germline): MNHEY, SVGEGT. The CDR3 is made up of 16 amino acids. The CDR3 spells CASTQLTGPMNTEAFF. The DNA for the CDR3 is TGTGCCAGCACCCAACTCACAGGCCCCATGAACACTGAAGCTTTCTTT.

This clonotype was recorded at least ten times. V usage is TRBV12-3 or TRBV12-4 and J usage is TRBJ2-7; possibly TRBD1 or TRBD2 for D (5 bases each). V lost 6 bases, J lost 2 bases, and 14 bases lay in between. CDR3 length: 14 amino acids. The CDR3 spells CASRSGAAPYEQYF. CDR3 DNA: TGTGCCAGCAGATCCGGGGCCGCCCCCTACGAGCAGTACTTC.

This clonotype was observed many times. The chain has TRBV13 and TRBJ1-5, with 7 bases aligning to TRBD1. V shed 3 bases, J shed 3 bases, and the junction held 5 bases outside the gene matches. The CDR3 loop spans 15 amino acids. Looked up from germline, CDR1 is PRHDT and CDR2 is FYEKMQ (reference sequence). In DNA, the CDR3 is TGTGCCAGCAGCTTCTCGGGACAGCCCAATCAGCCCCAGCATTTT. Protein product: CASSFSGQPNQPQHF.

This clonotype appeared many times. CDR3 sequence (DNA): TGTGCCAGCAGAGACGTCGGGTCCCCACTCAATGAGCAGTTCTTC. Protein sequence: CASRDVGSPLNEQFF. This chain joins TRBV6-4 and TRBJ2-1; D unresolved. This CDR3 spans 15 amino acids. V gave up 6 bases and J gave up 6 bases, with 18 bases separating them. Germline V CDR1 and CDR2: MRHNA, SNTAGT.